Presented here are 18 T cell receptor beta chains from one specimen sequenced in a study of cytomegalovirus exposure and HLA in healthy donors (dated by TCRdb to between 2016 and 2019). Library preparation was by the immunoSEQ multiplex PCR assay. A mixture of 60 forward primers for TCR Vbeta segments and 13 reverse primers for TCR Jbeta segments was used in the multiplex PCR. The immuneACCESS repertoire file appears here via TCRdb, limited to in-frame rearrangements. These files lack a portion of the clones; in checked studies, under half of the deficit traces to unresolved V genes, and the cause of the others is not known. Recorded for this sample are roughly 89,000 clones; approximately 64% of them occurred a single time. Jointly, the top ten make up roughly 21% of the sample. Material: PBMCs. These receptors were taken from a woman aged 45-59 years in good health and CMV-seropositive.

The V call is TRBV7-6, the J call TRBJ1-3; possible D gene TRBD1, 6 bases. CDR1 and CDR2 (germline): SGHVS, FNYEAQ. The V gene lost 5 bases and the J gene lost 3 bases, with 11 bases spanning the gap. This CDR3 has 14 residues. DNA for the CDR3: TGTGCCAGCAGCCAAACAGGGCTTGGAAACACCATATATTTT. Protein product: CASSQTGLGNTIYF. The entire variable domain, with the rest obtained from reference TRBV7-6 and TRBJ1-3, is as follows: GAGVSQSPRYKVTKRGQDVALRCDPISGHVSLYWYRQALGQGPEFLTYFNYEAQQDKSGLPNDRFSAERPEGSISTLTIQRTEQRDSAMYRCASSQTGLGNTIYFGEGSWLTVV.

This clone was recorded a few times. The rearrangement links TRBV6-1 to TRBJ2-1; weak D call: TRBD2 (7 bases). This CDR3 spans 15 amino acids. Germline CDR1 is MNHNS and CDR2 is SASEGT. V was cut by 4 bases and J by 10 bases, with 20 bases left in between. CDR3 coding DNA: TGTGCCAGCAGTGGACGACGTAGGGGGGGGAGAGAGCAGTTCTTC. Its translation: CASSGRRRGGREQFF.

CDR3 protein: CASSLTASSTGELFF. DNA of the CDR3: TGTGCCAGCAGCTTAACGGCTAGCTCTACCGGGGAGCTGTTTTTT. V and J are TRBV7-3 and TRBJ2-2; D might be TRBD2 (5 bases). This CDR3 has 15 residues. Germline CDR1 SGHTA, CDR2 FQGTGA. V lost 0 bases, J lost 5 bases, and 10 bases lay in between.

The chain combines TRBV27 with TRBJ2-7; 7 bases match TRBD2. The length of the CDR3 is 14 residues. The V and J ends lost 6 bases and 2 bases, in that order; junction bases with no gene match: 7. Germline CDR1 MNHEY, CDR2 SMNVEV (reference sequence). The CDR3 DNA reads as TGTGCCAGCAGCCCGGGAGGAATCACCTACGAGCAGTACTTC. This gives the protein CASSPGGITYEQYF.

There are a few counts of this clone. The rearrangement links TRBV10-3 to TRBJ2-7; TRBD2 matches at 8 bases. Germline V gene data show CDR1 as ENHRY and CDR2 as SYGVKD. The junction had 5 bases not matched to a gene; V was cut back by 4 bases and J by 0 bases. The CDR3 has 15 residues. CDR3: CAISVGGGPSYEQYF. In DNA form, the CDR3 reads TGTGCCATCAGTGTCGGCGGGGGGCCCTCCTACGAGCAGTACTTC.

In this sample, this clone turned up a few times. This sequence joins TRBV18 and TRBJ1-1; 8 nucleotides line up with TRBD1. This CDR3 comprises 16 residues. Germline V CDR1 and CDR2: KGHSH, LQKENI. V dropped 1 base and J dropped 0; count of bases not matched to a gene: 4. CDR3 DNA: TGTGCCAGCTCACCACGACAGGGGTTAATGAACACTGAAGCTTTCTTT. It translates to CASSPRQGLMNTEAFF.

The CDR3 spells CSVVHTLGAYEQYF. In nucleotides, the CDR3 is TGCAGCGTTGTTCACACCCTGGGAGCCTACGAGCAGTACTTC. This sequence joins TRBV29-1 and TRBJ2-7; a weak D match, TRBD2 (5 bases). The germline V gene encodes CDR1 SQVTM and CDR2 ANQGSEA. Trimming removed 4 bases from V and 2 bases from J, with 15 bases in between. The CDR3 is made up of 14 amino acids.

Only a few counts were recorded for this clone. CDR3 nucleotides: TGTGCCAGCAGCTTAGAGGAGGGCTCCTACGAGCAGTACTTC. As protein: CASSLEEGSYEQYF. The chain joins TRBV7-6 to TRBJ2-7, with a possible D match to TRBD2 (6 bases). V shed 1 base and J shed 0 bases, with 7 bases lying between them. The CDR3 length is 14 residues. Germline CDR1 reads SGHVS; CDR2 reads FNYEAQ.

V and J are TRBV7-3 and TRBJ2-5; 7 bases are shared with TRBD2. J was trimmed by 2 bases and V by 5 bases; bases with no gene match: 5. CDR1 and CDR2 from the germline V gene are SGHTA and FQGTGA. The CDR3 extends over 14 amino acids. CDR3 sequence: CASSPNGGQETQYF. Here the CDR3 DNA reads TGTGCCAGCAGCCCGAACGGGGGGCAAGAGACCCAGTACTTC.

This clone was seen a handful of times. CDR3 residues: CASSDRDLRFADTQYF. CDR3 bases: TGTGCCAGCAGCGATCGGGACTTGCGGTTTGCAGATACGCAGTATTTT. V and J are TRBV28 and TRBJ2-3, with D possibly TRBD2 on 6 matching bases. V lost 6 bases and J lost 4, with 20 bases in between. Germline V lookup: CDR1 MDHEN, CDR2 SYDVKM. This CDR3 is 16 amino acids long.

This chain links TRBV14 with TRBJ1-3; D is undetermined. Trimming took 5 bases from V and 7 from J, leaving 9 bases between them. Germline V CDR1 and CDR2: SGHDN, FVKESK. The CDR3 contains 12 residues. In nucleotides, the CDR3 is TGTGCCAGCAGCGACTACGGGAACACCATATATTTT. Protein: CASSDYGNTIYF.

There are a few counts of this clone. This chain links TRBV6-1 with TRBJ1-1; weak D call: TRBD1 (5 bases). This CDR3 region has 13 residues. The germline V gene has CDR1 MNHNS and CDR2 SASEGT. Trimming left V 4 bases short and J 6 bases short, with 12 bases between. CDR3: CASSAYLGAEAFF. The CDR3 DNA reads TGTGCCAGCAGTGCGTACCTAGGGGCTGAAGCTTTCTTT.

This clone was counted a few times. In nucleotides, the CDR3 is TGCGCCAGCAGCCAAGACGAGACAGGGTATGAAGGCTACACCTTC. It encodes CASSQDETGYEGYTF. This chain connects TRBV4-1 to TRBJ1-2; 7 bases are a match to TRBD1. The CDR3 has 15 residues. Germline loops: CDR1 MGHRA, CDR2 YSYEKL. After removal of 0 bases from V and 8 bases from J, the junction contained 9 bases not matched to a gene.

The V gene is TRBV4-2, the J gene TRBJ1-4, with 7 bases aligning to TRBD1. The V and J ends lost 4 bases and 3 bases, in that order; junction bases with no gene match: 8. The CDR3 extends over 16 amino acids. Per germline, CDR1 LGHNA and CDR2 YNFKEQ. CDR3 bases: TGTGCCAGCAGCCGATTAATACAGGGGTCTAATGAAAAACTGTTTTTT. The encoded protein is CASSRLIQGSNEKLFF.

This sequence joins TRBV5-1 and TRBJ2-3, with a weak D call TRBD1 (6 bases). V lost 1 base to trimming and J lost 2 bases, with 11 bases between them. This CDR3 is 15 amino acids long. Per germline, CDR1 SGHRS and CDR2 YFSETQ. In nucleotides, the CDR3 is TGCGCCAGCAGCTTGTTTCGGGGACACACAGATACGCAGTATTTT. This encodes CASSLFRGHTDTQYF.

This clone appeared a few times. The genes are TRBV7-2 and TRBJ2-1; 8 nucleotides line up with TRBD1. V dropped 2 bases and J dropped 0; count of bases not matched to a gene: 3. Germline loops: CDR1 SGHTA, CDR2 FQGNSA. This CDR3 region has 16 residues. The DNA of the CDR3 is TGTGCCAGCAGCTTATGGGGACAGGACTCCTACAATGAGCAGTTCTTC. Encoded protein: CASSLWGQDSYNEQFF.

About this clone: Compared with germline, one end of the junction differs, possibly owing to a read error. The genes are TRBV7-9 and TRBJ1-5; no reliable D call. Germline values: CDR1 SEHNR, CDR2 FQNEAQ (reference sequence). The CDR3 sequence is 12 residues long. In nucleotides, the CDR3 is TGTTCCAGCAGCTTTGGGAGTCAGCCCCAGCATTTT. Translating gives CSSSFGSQPQHF.

This chain links TRBV7-3 with TRBJ2-1, with TRBD2 matching over 8 bases. CDR3 length: 14 residues. CDR1 SGHTA and CDR2 FQGTGA come from the germline V gene. The V gene end was trimmed by 5 bases and the J gene end by 8 bases; junction bases not matched to a gene: 8. The CDR3 protein is CASSPYSGVYEQFF. The CDR3, as DNA: TGTGCCAGCAGCCCTTATAGCGGGGTTTATGAGCAGTTCTTC.